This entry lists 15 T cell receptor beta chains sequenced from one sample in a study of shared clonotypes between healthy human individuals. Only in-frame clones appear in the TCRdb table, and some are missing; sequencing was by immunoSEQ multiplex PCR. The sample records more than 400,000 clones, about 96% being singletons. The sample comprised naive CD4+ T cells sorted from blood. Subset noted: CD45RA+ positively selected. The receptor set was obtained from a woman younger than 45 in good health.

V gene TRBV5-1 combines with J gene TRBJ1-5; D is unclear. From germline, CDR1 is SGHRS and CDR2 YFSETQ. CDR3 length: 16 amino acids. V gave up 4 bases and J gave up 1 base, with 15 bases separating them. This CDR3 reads CASSPGWDSSNQPQHF. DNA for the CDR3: TGCGCCAGCAGCCCCGGTTGGGATTCAAGCAATCAGCCCCAGCATTTT. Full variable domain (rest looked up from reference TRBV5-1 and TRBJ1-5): KAGVTQTPRYLIKTRGQQVTLSCSPISGHRSVSWYQQTPGQGLQFLFEYFSETQRNKGNFPGRFSGRQFSNSRSEMNVSTLELGDSALYLCASSPGWDSSNQPQHFGDGTRLSIL.

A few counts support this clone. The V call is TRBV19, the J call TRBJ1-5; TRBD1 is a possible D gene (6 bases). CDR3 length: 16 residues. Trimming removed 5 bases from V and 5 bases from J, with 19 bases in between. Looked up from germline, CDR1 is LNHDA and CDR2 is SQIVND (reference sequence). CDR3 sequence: CASSARDGGADQPQHF. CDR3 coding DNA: TGTGCCAGTAGTGCCCGGGACGGGGGCGCGGATCAGCCCCAGCATTTT.

The CDR3 spells CASSLEGIGVGQPQHF. CDR3 nucleotide sequence: TGTGCCAGCAGCTTAGAGGGCATCGGGGTAGGTCAGCCCCAGCATTTT. The chain uses TRBV7-2 and TRBJ1-5; no reliable D call. CDR1 and CDR2 from the germline V gene are SGHTA and FQGNSA. CDR3 length equals 16 residues. Trimming took off 1 base at V and 6 bases at J, with 16 bases between the two ends. The whole variable domain, remainder taken from reference TRBV7-2 and TRBJ1-5, is GAGVSQSPSNKVTEKGKDVELRCDPISGHTALYWYRQSLGQGLEFLIYFQGNSAPDKSGLPSDRFSAERTGGSVSTLTIQRTQQEDSAVYLCASSLEGIGVGQPQHFGDGTRLSIL.

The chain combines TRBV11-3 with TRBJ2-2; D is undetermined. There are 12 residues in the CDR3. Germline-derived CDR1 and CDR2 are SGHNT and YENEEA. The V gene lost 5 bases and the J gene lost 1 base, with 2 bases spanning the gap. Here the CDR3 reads CASSKNTGELFF. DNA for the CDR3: TGTGCCAGCAGCAAGAACACCGGGGAGCTGTTTTTT.

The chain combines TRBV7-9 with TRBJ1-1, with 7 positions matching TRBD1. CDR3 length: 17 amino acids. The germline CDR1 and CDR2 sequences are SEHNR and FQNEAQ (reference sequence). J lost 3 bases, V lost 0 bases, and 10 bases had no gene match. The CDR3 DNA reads TGTGCCAGCAGCTTAGCCTCTCTCCGGCAGGGGGACACTGAAGCTTTCTTT. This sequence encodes CASSLASLRQGDTEAFF.

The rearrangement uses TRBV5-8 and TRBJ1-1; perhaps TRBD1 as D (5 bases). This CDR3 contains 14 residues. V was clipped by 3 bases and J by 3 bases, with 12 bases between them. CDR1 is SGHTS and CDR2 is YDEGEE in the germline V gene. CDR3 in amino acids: CASSSGVGDTEAFF. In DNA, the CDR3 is TGTGCCAGCAGCTCTGGCGTGGGGGACACTGAAGCTTTCTTT.

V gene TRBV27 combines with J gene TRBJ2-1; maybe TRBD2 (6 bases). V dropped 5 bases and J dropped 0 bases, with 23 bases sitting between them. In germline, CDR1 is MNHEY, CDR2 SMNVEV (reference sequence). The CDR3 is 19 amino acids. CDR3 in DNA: TGTGCCAGCAGTAAAAACAGTCGGGACTTCTTCAGCTCCTACAATGAGCAGTTCTTC. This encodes CASSKNSRDFFSSYNEQFF.

The CDR3 region is CASSGLGQYNEQFF. For the CDR3, the DNA is TGTGCCAGCAGTGGTTTGGGACAGTACAATGAGCAGTTCTTC. The V and J genes are TRBV2 and TRBJ2-1, with 7 bases that match TRBD1. Germline V gene data show CDR1 as SNHLY and CDR2 as FYNNEI. This CDR3 comprises 14 residues. V lost 4 bases to trimming and J lost 4 bases; unmatched junction nucleotides: 4.

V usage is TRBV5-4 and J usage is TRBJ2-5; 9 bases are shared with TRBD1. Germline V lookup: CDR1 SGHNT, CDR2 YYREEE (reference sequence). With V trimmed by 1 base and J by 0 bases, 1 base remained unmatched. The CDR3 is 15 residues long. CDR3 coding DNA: TGTGCCAGCAGCTTGCGACAGGGGGACCAAGAGACCCAGTACTTC. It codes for CASSLRQGDQETQYF.

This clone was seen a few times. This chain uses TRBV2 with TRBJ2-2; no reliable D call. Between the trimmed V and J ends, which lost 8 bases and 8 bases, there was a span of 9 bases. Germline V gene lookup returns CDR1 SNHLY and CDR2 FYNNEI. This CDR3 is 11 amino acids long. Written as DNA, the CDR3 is TGTGCCAGCCACTTAGGGGGGGAGCTGTTTTTT. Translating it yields CASHLGGELFF.

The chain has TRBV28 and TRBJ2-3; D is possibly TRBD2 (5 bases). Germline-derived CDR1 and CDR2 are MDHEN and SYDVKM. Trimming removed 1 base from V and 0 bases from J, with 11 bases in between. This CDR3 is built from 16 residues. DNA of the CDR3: TGTGCCAGCAGTTTATTTGCTAGCCCTAGCACAGATACGCAGTATTTT. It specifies CASSLFASPSTDTQYF.

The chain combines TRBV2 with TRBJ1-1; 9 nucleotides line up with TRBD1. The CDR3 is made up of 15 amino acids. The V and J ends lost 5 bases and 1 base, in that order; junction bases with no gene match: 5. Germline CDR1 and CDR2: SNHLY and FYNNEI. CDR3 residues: CASSLRDRANTEAFF. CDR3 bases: TGTGCCAGCAGTCTTAGGGACAGGGCGAACACTGAAGCTTTCTTT.

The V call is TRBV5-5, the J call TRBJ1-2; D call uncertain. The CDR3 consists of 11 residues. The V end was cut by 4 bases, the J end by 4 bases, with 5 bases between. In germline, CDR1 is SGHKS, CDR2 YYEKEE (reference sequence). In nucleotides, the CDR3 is TGTGCCAGCAGCGCGAGCTATGGCTACACCTTC. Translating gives CASSASYGYTF.

This CDR3 is CASTPPGLKRGFF. In DNA, the CDR3 is TGTGCCAGCACCCCCCCCGGCCTTAAACGGGGTTTCTTT. The chain uses TRBV28 and TRBJ1-1; D gene ambiguous. Germline loops: CDR1 MDHEN, CDR2 SYDVKM. V lost 7 bases and J lost 13, with 22 bases in between. The CDR3 loop spans 13 amino acids.

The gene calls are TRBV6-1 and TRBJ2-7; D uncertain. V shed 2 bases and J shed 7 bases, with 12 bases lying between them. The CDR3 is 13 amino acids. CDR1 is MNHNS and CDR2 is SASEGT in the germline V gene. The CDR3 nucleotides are TGTGCCAGCAGTGAACCGGCCCGAAGGGAGCAGTACTTC. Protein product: CASSEPARREQYF.